These 8 T cell receptor beta chains came from one sample sequenced in a study of blood T cell repertoires in COVID-19. The table came from immunoSEQ multiplex PCR; TCRdb's copy has only in-frame clones and leaves some out. The sample holds tens of thousands of clones, less than 95% seen once. Sequenced input: peripheral blood. All receptors come from a human donor in a cohort sampled during active COVID-19.

The chain is built from TRBV7-9 and TRBJ1-1; D gene unclear. Germline V CDR1 and CDR2: SEHNR, FQNEAQ (reference sequence). This CDR3 contains 14 residues. Trimming shortened V by 5 bases and J by 1 base, and 11 bases separated the two germline ends. For the CDR3, the DNA is TGTGCCAGCAGCCCCAGGATGGGGAACACTGAAGCTTTCTTT. Its protein product is CASSPRMGNTEAFF.

The V call is TRBV7-6, the J call TRBJ1-1; 7 bases fit TRBD1. The ends lost 5 bases at V and 2 bases at J; junction bases unmatched: 5. This CDR3 comprises 14 residues. The germline CDR1 and CDR2 sequences are SGHVS and FNYEAQ. The CDR3 DNA reads as TGTGCCAGCAGCCGCGGGACAGCCAACACTGAAGCTTTCTTT. Translating gives CASSRGTANTEAFF.

This rearrangement joins TRBV3-1 (or the pseudogene TRBV3-2) to TRBJ1-4, with a weak D call TRBD1 (5 bases). Germline V CDR1 and CDR2: LGHDT, YNNKEL (reference sequence). V lost 1 base and J 14 bases, leaving 17 bases between the germline ends. The CDR3 length is 14 residues. DNA of the CDR3: TGTGCCAGCAGCCAAGGCTGGATGGTCAGGGATCTGTTTTTT. This gives the protein CASSQGWMVRDLFF.

Here the CDR3 reads CASSMTSAKETQYF. DNA of the CDR3: TGTGCCAGTAGTATGACTAGCGCAAAAGAGACCCAGTACTTC. The V call is TRBV19, the J call TRBJ2-5, with 8 positions matching TRBD2. V lost 3 bases, J lost 3 bases, and 3 bases stayed unmatched. This CDR3 is 14 amino acids long. CDR1 and CDR2 from the germline V gene are LNHDA and SQIVND (reference sequence).

This chain links TRBV27 with TRBJ2-1; 8 bases are a match to TRBD1. CDR3 length equals 15 residues. The V segment lost 4 bases and the J segment 2 bases; nucleotides outside the gene matches: 4. CDR1 is MNHEY, CDR2 SMNVEV, per germline (reference sequence). The CDR3 here is CASSSTGDPYNEQFF. DNA for the CDR3: TGTGCCAGCAGTTCGACAGGGGACCCCTACAATGAGCAGTTCTTC.

The chain recombines TRBV7-2 with TRBJ1-1; TRBD1 is a possible D gene (5 bases). V lost 5 bases and J 1 base, leaving 8 bases between the germline ends. The CDR3 contains 13 residues. Germline-derived CDR1 and CDR2 are SGHTA and FQGNSA. The CDR3 DNA reads as TGTGCCAGCAGCCAACAGGAGAACACTGAAGCTTTCTTT. It yields the protein CASSQQENTEAFF. Full variable domain (remainder filled in from reference TRBV7-2 and TRBJ1-1): GAGVSQSPSNKVTEKGKDVELRCDPISGHTALYWYRQSLGQGLEFLIYFQGNSAPDKSGLPSDRFSAERTGGSVSTLTIQRTQQEDSAVYLCASSQQENTEAFFGQGTRLTVV.

The chain uses TRBV2 and TRBJ2-2; TRBD1 aligns across 8 bases. The V and J ends lost 8 bases and 2 bases, in that order; junction bases with no gene match: 1. In germline, CDR1 is SNHLY, CDR2 FYNNEI. CDR3 length: 13 residues. CDR3 coding DNA: TGTGCCAGCGGACAGGGTAACACCGGGGAGCTGTTTTTT. This encodes CASGQGNTGELFF. The complete variable domain, with remaining parts taken from reference TRBV2 and TRBJ2-2, reads EPEVTQTPSHQVTQMGQEVILRCVPISNHLYFYWYRQILGQKVEFLVSFYNNEISEKSEIFDDQFSVERPDGSNFTLKIRSTKLEDSAMYFCASGQGNTGELFFGEGSRLTVL.

V is TRBV11-2 and J is TRBJ2-7; 9 nucleotides agree with TRBD2. The CDR3 runs 15 residues. The germline V gene has CDR1 SGHAT and CDR2 FQNNGV. Germline trimming cut 3 bases from V and 5 bases from J; bases unmatched to any gene: 8. The CDR3 sequence: CASSFVMTSGNEQYF. CDR3 sequence (DNA): TGTGCCAGCAGCTTTGTAATGACTAGCGGCAACGAGCAGTACTTC.